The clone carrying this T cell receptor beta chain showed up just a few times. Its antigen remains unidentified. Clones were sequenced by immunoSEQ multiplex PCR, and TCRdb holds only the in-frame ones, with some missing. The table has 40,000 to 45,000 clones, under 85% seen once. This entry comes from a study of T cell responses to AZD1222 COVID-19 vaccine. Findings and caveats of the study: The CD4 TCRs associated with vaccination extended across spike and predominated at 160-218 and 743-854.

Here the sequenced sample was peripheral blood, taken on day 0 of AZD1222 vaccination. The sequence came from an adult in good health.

The CDR3 reads CASSPTGVYEQYF. For the CDR3, the DNA is TGTGCCAGCAGCCCGACAGGGGTCTACGAGCAGTACTTC. The chain carries TRBV5-6 and TRBJ2-7; 8 positions agree with TRBD1. This CDR3 is built from 13 residues. Germline V gene lookup returns CDR1 SGHDT and CDR2 YYEEEE. J lost 3 bases, V lost 4 bases, and 3 bases had no gene match.